These 9 T cell receptor beta chains were sequenced from one sample in a study of T cell responses to AZD1222 COVID-19 vaccine. Generated by immunoSEQ multiplex PCR, the TCRdb table keeps only in-frame clones and is missing some. Seen here are about 99,000 clones, 90% to 95% observed once, and the top ten hold roughly 12%. This sample comprised peripheral blood, obtained on day 0 of AZD1222 vaccination. These TCRs come from an adult in good health.

The rearrangement uses TRBV27 and TRBJ1-2; 10 positions agree with TRBD1. The V and J ends lost 5 bases and 4 bases, in that order; junction bases with no gene match: 7. Germline V gives CDR1 MNHEY, CDR2 SMNVEV (reference sequence). The CDR3 is 15 amino acids. The CDR3, as DNA: TGTGCCAGCAGTAGAACCGGGACAGGGGCCTATGGCTACACCTTC. It codes for CASSRTGTGAYGYTF.

The chain has TRBV5-1 and TRBJ1-2; D unresolved. The V end lost 7 bases, the J end lost 8 bases, and 9 bases lay between the germline ends. The length of the CDR3 is 10 residues. Germline-derived CDR1 and CDR2 are SGHRS and YFSETQ. The CDR3 DNA sequence: TGCGCCAGCGTAAGAAGGGGCTACACCTTC. It is translated as CASVRRGYTF. Together with reference TRBV5-1 and TRBJ1-2, the CDR3 gives the full variable domain: KAGVTQTPRYLIKTRGQQVTLSCSPISGHRSVSWYQQTPGQGLQFLFEYFSETQRNKGNFPGRFSGRQFSNSRSEMNVSTLELGDSALYLCASVRRGYTFGSGTRLTVV.

The V call is TRBV18, the J call TRBJ2-1, with TRBD1 matching over 7 bases. J gave up 5 bases and V 1 base, and 5 bases lay outside the gene matches. The length of the CDR3 is 15 residues. Germline V gives CDR1 KGHSH, CDR2 LQKENI. CDR3 coding DNA: TGTGCCAGCTCACCACAGACAGGGCCCCACAATGAGCAGTTCTTC. Translated, it gives CASSPQTGPHNEQFF. Drawing the rest from reference TRBV18 and TRBJ2-1, the complete variable domain is NAGVMQNPRHLVRRRGQEARLRCSPMKGHSHVYWYRQLPEEGLKFMVYLQKENIIDESGMPKERFSAEFPKEGPSILRIQQVVRGDSAAYFCASSPQTGPHNEQFFGPGTRLTVL.

V usage is TRBV7-8 and J usage is TRBJ2-1, with 8 positions matching TRBD2. The germline V gene encodes CDR1 SGHVS and CDR2 FQNEAQ. The CDR3 has 16 residues. V shed 5 bases and J 3 bases; nucleotides not matched to a gene: 9. CDR3 sequence: CASSPRRGVVYNEQFF. The CDR3 DNA follows: TGTGCCAGCAGCCCACGGCGGGGGGTGGTCTACAATGAGCAGTTCTTC.

The J gene is TRBJ2-4, the V gene TRBV20-1, with a tentative D call TRBD1 (6 bases). The CDR3 has 14 residues. Per the germline V gene, CDR1 is DFQATT and CDR2 is SNEGSKA (reference sequence). The V gene lost 3 bases and the J gene lost 3 bases, with 12 bases spanning the gap. The CDR3 nucleotides are TGCAGTGCTAGTCGGGCAGGGGACAAAAACATTCAGTACTTC. It is translated as CSASRAGDKNIQYF.

This chain uses TRBV6-5 with TRBJ2-7; TRBD2 agrees at 7 bases. V shed 0 bases, J shed 2 bases, and the junction held 4 bases outside the gene matches. CDR1 and CDR2 from the germline V gene are MNHEY and SVGAGI. This CDR3 contains 15 residues. The CDR3 region has the DNA TGTGCCAGCAGTTACTCGGCTAGCGGTCCCTACGAGCAGTACTTC. It codes for CASSYSASGPYEQYF.

The sample holds a few counts of this clone. V and J are TRBV6-6 and TRBJ1-5, with TRBD1 matching 7 bases. Per the germline V gene, CDR1 is MNHNY and CDR2 is SVGAGI (reference sequence). CDR3 length equals 13 residues. The V gene end was trimmed by 11 bases and the J gene end by 2 bases; junction bases not matched to a gene: 6. In DNA form, the CDR3 reads TGTGCCTGCCAGGGGGGCGGCAATCAGCCCCAGCATTTT. It is translated as CACQGGGNQPQHF.

This clone was recorded only once. The V gene is TRBV10-3, the J gene TRBJ1-2, with no clear D. CDR1 and CDR2 from the germline V gene are ENHRY and SYGVKD. The CDR3 contains 15 residues. Trimming shortened V by 0 bases and J by 8 bases, and 16 bases separated the two germline ends. CDR3 DNA: TGTGCCATCAGTGAGTCGGCGGACGGTCGTTTAGGCTACACCTTC. Translated, it gives CAISESADGRLGYTF.

This clone appeared a single time. The chain carries TRBV19 and TRBJ2-1, with 12 bases lining up with TRBD2. Germline lookup yields CDR1 LNHDA and CDR2 SQIVND (reference sequence). The CDR3 has 17 residues. J gave up 4 bases and V 3 bases, and 7 bases lay outside the gene matches. The CDR3 sequence is CASSIRLAGVKYNEQFF. CDR3 sequence (DNA): TGTGCCAGTAGTATCCGACTAGCGGGGGTGAAGTACAATGAGCAGTTCTTC.